The 9 T cell receptor beta chains below all came from one sample that was sequenced in a study of cytomegalovirus exposure and HLA in healthy donors. Use of 60 Vbeta and 13 Jbeta primers characterized the PCR. Sequenced by immunoSEQ multiplex PCR; TCRdb stores in-frame clones only, minus some. The repertoire includes more than 110,000 clones, about 80% of them detected once, and 3.5% to 5% sits in the top ten. Sample: PBMCs. The source is a man younger than 30 in good health and CMV-seronegative.

The genes are TRBV13 and TRBJ2-5, with a possible D match to TRBD1 (5 bases). Trimming cost V 2 bases and J 4 bases, with 11 bases left between them. The CDR3 runs to 14 residues. The germline V gene has CDR1 PRHDT and CDR2 FYEKMQ (reference sequence). CDR3 residues: CASSLRAGLETQYF. CDR3 in DNA: TGTGCCAGCAGCTTACGGGCAGGGTTAGAGACCCAGTACTTC.

V usage is TRBV13 and J usage is TRBJ2-2; TRBD2 matches 14 bases. The CDR3 is 16 amino acids. The V gene's germline CDR1 is PRHDT and CDR2 FYEKMQ (reference sequence). The V and J ends lost 5 bases and 4 bases, in that order; junction bases with no gene match: 3. The CDR3 DNA reads as TGTGCCAGCAGCCCGACTAGCGGGGGGGCCACCGGGGAGCTGTTTTTT. Amino acids: CASSPTSGGATGELFF.

This clone occurred once. The chain employs TRBV18 and TRBJ1-5, with a possible D match to TRBD1 (5 bases). V was trimmed by 2 bases and J by 5 bases, leaving 10 bases between them. This CDR3 has 14 residues. Germline lookup yields CDR1 KGHSH and CDR2 LQKENI. The CDR3 DNA follows: TGTGCCAGCTCACCAGGGGGGGGAGATCAGCCCCAGCATTTT. Protein product: CASSPGGGDQPQHF.

In its sample, this clone was seen a few times. V gene TRBV7-2 combines with J gene TRBJ2-2, with a weak D call TRBD2 (6 bases). The V gene's germline CDR1 is SGHTA and CDR2 FQGNSA. V was cut by 5 bases and J by 4 bases, with 11 bases left in between. This CDR3 is 14 amino acids long. This CDR3 is CASSVGLTTGELFF. DNA for the CDR3: TGTGCCAGCAGCGTGGGACTTACCACCGGGGAGCTGTTTTTT.

The V gene is TRBV27, the J gene TRBJ2-3, with D perhaps TRBD2 (6 bases). Germline V gene data show CDR1 as MNHEY and CDR2 as SMNVEV (reference sequence). The CDR3 contains 11 residues. V dropped 3 bases and J dropped 9 bases, with 7 bases sitting between them. The CDR3 DNA is TGTGCCAGCAGTTTCGGGGGAACGCAGTATTTT. Translated, it gives CASSFGGTQYF.

This clone was seen only a few times. This chain links TRBV6-5 with TRBJ2-7; D is possibly TRBD2 (6 bases). The CDR3 consists of 15 residues. The germline CDR1 and CDR2 sequences are MNHEY and SVGAGI. The V and J ends lost 5 bases and 4 bases respectively, with 18 bases between them. CDR3 sequence: CASSLLRGSGYEQYF. CDR3 DNA: TGTGCCAGCAGTCTCCTCCGGGGGAGCGGGTACGAGCAGTACTTC.

The table lists this clone with a few counts. This rearrangement joins TRBV25-1 to TRBJ2-5, with a weak D call TRBD1 (5 bases). The CDR3 has 14 amino acids. V was shortened by 2 bases and J by 3 bases, with 10 bases between the two germline ends. Germline V gene lookup returns CDR1 MGHDK and CDR2 SYGVNS. As DNA, the CDR3 is TGTGCCAGCAGTGAAATTTCAGGGAAAGAGACCCAGTACTTC. It translates to CASSEISGKETQYF. The variable domain in full, with the rest retrieved from reference TRBV25-1 and TRBJ2-5, is EADIYQTPRYLVIGTGKKITLECSQTMGHDKMYWYQQDPGMELHLIHYSYGVNSTEKGDLSSESTVSRIRTEHFPLTLESARPSHTSQYLCASSEISGKETQYFGPGTRLLVL.

V and J are TRBV11-3 and TRBJ2-2; TRBD1 might be the D (6 bases). This CDR3 has 14 residues. The V end lost 5 bases, the J end lost 6 bases, and 13 bases lay between the germline ends. The V gene's germline CDR1 is SGHNT and CDR2 YENEEA. The CDR3 sequence: CASSLIEGAGELFF. CDR3 nucleotide sequence: TGTGCCAGCAGCCTAATTGAGGGGGCCGGGGAGCTGTTTTTT.

The rearrangement joins TRBV19 to TRBJ1-6, with TRBD1 matching over 9 bases. This CDR3 is 13 amino acids long. CDR1 LNHDA and CDR2 SQIVND come from the germline V gene (reference sequence). V was pared by 8 bases and J by 5 bases, with 1 base of the junction left unmatched. Here the CDR3 reads CASGQGNNSPLHF. The CDR3 DNA sequence: TGTGCCAGTGGACAGGGGAATAATTCACCCCTCCACTTT.